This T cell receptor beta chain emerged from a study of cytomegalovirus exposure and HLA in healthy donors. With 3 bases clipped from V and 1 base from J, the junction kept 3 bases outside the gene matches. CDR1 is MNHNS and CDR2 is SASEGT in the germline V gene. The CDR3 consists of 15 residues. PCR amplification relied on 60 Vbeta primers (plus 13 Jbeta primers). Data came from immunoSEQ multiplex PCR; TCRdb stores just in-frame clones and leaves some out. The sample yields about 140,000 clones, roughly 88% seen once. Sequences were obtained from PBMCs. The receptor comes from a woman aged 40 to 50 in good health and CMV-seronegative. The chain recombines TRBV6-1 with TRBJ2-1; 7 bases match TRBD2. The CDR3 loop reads CASSDREGSYNEQFF. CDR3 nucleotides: TGTGCCAGCAGTGACAGGGAGGGTTCCTACAATGAGCAGTTCTTC.